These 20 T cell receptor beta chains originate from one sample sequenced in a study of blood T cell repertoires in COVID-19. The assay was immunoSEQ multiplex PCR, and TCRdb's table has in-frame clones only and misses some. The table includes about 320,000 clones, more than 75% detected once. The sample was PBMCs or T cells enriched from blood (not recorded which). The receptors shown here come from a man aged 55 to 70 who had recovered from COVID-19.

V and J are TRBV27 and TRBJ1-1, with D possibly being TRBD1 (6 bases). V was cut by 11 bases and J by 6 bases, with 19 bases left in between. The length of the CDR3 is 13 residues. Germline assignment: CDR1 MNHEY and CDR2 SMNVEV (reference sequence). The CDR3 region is CAAQRGGRAEAFF. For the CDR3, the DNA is TGTGCCGCCCAAAGGGGGGGGCGGGCTGAAGCTTTCTTT.

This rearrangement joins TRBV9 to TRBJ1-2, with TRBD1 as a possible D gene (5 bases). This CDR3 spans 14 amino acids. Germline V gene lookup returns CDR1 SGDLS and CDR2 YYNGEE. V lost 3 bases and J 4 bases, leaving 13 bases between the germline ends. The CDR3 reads CASSASTGFYGYTF. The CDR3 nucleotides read TGTGCCAGCAGCGCCTCAACAGGATTCTATGGCTACACCTTC.

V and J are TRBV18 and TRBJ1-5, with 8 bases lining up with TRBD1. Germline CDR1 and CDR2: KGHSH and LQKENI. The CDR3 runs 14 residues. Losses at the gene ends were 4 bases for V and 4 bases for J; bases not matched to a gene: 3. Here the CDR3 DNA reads TGTGCCAGCTCACTTACAGGGGGGAATCAGCCCCAGCATTTT. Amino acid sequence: CASSLTGGNQPQHF.

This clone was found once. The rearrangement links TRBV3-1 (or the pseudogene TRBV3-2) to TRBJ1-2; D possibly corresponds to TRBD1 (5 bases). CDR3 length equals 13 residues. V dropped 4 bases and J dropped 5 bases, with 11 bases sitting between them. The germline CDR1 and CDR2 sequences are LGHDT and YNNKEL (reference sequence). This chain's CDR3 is CASSPRQQYGYTF. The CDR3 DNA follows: TGTGCCAGCAGCCCTCGACAGCAATATGGCTACACCTTC.

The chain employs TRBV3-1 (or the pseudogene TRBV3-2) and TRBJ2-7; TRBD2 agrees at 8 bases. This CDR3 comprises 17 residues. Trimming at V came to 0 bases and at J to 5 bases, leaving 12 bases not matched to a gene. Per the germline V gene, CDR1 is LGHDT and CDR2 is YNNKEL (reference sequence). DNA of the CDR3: TGTGCCAGCAGCCAAGAAGCGGGGGACTACCGAGGGAACGAGCAGTACTTC. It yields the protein CASSQEAGDYRGNEQYF.

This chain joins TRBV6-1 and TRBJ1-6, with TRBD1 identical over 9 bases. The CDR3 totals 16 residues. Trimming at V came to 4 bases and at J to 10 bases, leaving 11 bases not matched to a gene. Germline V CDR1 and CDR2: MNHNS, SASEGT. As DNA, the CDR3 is TGTGCCAGCAGTGGGGGCCGGACAGGGGCGCGCTCACCCCTCCACTTT. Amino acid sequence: CASSGGRTGARSPLHF.

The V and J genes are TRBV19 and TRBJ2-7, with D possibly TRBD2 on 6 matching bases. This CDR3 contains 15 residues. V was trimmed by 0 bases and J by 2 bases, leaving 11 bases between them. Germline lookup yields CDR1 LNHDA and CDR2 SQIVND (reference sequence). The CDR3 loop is CASSIDRGGTYEQYF. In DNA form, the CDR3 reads TGTGCCAGTAGTATAGATCGAGGAGGGACCTACGAGCAGTACTTC.

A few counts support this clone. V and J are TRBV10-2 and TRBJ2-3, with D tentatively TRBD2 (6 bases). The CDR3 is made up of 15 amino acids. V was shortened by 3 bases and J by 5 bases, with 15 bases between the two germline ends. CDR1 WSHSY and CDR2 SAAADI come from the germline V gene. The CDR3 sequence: CASSEVASEGDTQYF. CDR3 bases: TGCGCCAGCAGTGAAGTTGCTAGCGAAGGAGATACGCAGTATTTT.

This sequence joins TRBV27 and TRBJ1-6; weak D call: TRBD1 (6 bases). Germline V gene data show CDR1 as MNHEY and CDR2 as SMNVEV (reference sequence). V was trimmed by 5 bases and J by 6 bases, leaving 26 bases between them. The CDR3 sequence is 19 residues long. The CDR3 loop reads CASSLRDIGKGWFNSPLHF. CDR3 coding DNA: TGTGCCAGCAGTCTCCGGGACATCGGTAAAGGGTGGTTTAATTCACCCCTCCACTTT.

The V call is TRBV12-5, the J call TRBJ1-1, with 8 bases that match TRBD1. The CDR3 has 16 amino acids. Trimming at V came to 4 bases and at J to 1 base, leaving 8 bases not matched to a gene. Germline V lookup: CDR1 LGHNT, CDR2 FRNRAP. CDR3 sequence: CASGYGQGLGNTEAFF. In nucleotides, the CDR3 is TGTGCTAGTGGTTACGGACAGGGCCTGGGGAACACTGAAGCTTTCTTT.

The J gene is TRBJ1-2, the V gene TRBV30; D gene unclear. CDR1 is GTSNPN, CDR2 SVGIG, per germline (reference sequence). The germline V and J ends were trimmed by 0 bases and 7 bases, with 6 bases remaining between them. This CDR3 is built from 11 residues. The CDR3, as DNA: TGTGCCTGGAGTGTTGGTAGTGGCTACACCTTC. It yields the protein CAWSVGSGYTF.

CDR3: CASSLGFGETQYF. In DNA, the CDR3 is TGTGCCAGCAGCTTAGGATTCGGGGAGACCCAGTACTTC. The chain uses TRBV11-3 and TRBJ2-5; D not certain. In germline, CDR1 is SGHNT, CDR2 YENEEA. The CDR3 runs 13 residues. Trimming shortened V by 1 base and J by 5 bases, and 8 bases separated the two germline ends.

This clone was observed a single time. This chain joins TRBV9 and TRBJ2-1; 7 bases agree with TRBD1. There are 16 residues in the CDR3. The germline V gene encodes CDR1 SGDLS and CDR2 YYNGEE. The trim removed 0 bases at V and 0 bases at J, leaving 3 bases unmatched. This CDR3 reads CASSVVWDSSYNEQFF. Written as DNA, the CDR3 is TGTGCCAGCAGCGTAGTCTGGGACAGCTCCTACAATGAGCAGTTCTTC. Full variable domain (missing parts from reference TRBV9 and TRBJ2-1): DSGVTQTPKHLITATGQRVTLRCSPRSGDLSVYWYQQSLDQGLQFLIQYYNGEERAKGNILERFSAQQFPDLHSELNLSSLELGDSALYFCASSVVWDSSYNEQFFGPGTRLTVL.

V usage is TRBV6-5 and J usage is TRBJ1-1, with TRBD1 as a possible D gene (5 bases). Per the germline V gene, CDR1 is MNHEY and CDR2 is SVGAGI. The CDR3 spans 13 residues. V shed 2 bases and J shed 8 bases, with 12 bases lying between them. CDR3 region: CASSYEGRSEAFF. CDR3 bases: TGTGCCAGCAGTTACGAGGGGAGGTCAGAAGCTTTCTTT.

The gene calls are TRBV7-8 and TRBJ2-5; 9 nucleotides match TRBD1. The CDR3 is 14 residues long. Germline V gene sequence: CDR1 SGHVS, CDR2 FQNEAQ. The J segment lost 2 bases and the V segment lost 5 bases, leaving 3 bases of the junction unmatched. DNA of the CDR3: TGTGCCAGCAGCATGGGACAGGGACAAGAGACCCAGTACTTC. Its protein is CASSMGQGQETQYF.

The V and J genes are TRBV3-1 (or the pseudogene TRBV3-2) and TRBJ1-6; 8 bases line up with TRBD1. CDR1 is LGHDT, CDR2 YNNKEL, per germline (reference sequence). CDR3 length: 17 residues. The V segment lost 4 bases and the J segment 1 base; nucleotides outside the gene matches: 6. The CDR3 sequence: CASSRKTGVSYNSPLHF. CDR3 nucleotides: TGTGCCAGCAGCCGAAAGACAGGGGTTTCCTATAATTCACCCCTCCACTTT.

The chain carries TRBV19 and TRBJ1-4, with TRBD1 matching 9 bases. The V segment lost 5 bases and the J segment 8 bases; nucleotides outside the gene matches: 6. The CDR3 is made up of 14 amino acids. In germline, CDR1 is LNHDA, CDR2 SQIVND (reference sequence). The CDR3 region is CASSLTGGSEKLFF. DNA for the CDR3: TGTGCCAGTAGTTTAACAGGGGGCTCAGAAAAACTGTTTTTT.

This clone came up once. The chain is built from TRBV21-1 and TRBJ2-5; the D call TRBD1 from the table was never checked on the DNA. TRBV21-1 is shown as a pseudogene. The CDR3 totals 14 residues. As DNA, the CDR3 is TGTGCCAGCAGCAAAGCTGTAGGGGGCGAGACCCAGTACTTC. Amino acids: CASSKAVGGETQYF.

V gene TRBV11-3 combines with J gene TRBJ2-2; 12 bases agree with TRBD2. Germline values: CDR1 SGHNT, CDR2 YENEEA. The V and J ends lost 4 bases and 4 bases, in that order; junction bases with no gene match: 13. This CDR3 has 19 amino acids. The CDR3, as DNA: TGTGCCAGCAGCTCCGACAGGGCACTAGCGGGAGGCCTCACCGGGGAGCTGTTTTTT. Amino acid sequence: CASSSDRALAGGLTGELFF.

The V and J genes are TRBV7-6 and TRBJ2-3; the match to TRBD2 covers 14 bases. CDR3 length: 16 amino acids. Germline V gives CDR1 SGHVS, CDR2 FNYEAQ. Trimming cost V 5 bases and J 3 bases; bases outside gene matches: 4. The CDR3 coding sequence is TGTGCCAGCAGCGCAGGACTAGCGGGAGGAACAGATACGCAGTATTTT. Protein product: CASSAGLAGGTDTQYF.